This TCR beta chain was sequenced during a study of human T cells and chemical hapten exposure. For the study at large: The upper back received 0.01% DPC by patch testing, with results read at 6 days.

A single record per CDR3 protein comes from TCRdb applying MiXCR to the RACE reads. The sample carries tens of thousands of distinct CDR3 sequences, 8% to 9.5% recorded once. Time point defined: patch test 1, 2 weeks after DPC sensitization. The treatment was: therapeutic diphenylcyclopropenone sensitization with weekly scalp DPC. People who gave samples had alopecia, were 18 to 70 years old, and were suitable for DPC. The table lists this clonotype with a few counts. Its antigen is undetermined. Notes on the study in general: There was no change with DPC sensitization in TCRs above 1 in 1000 frequency.

The receptor was derived from a woman in her 50s with alopecia areata. Some clones in this sample may be carry-over from other donors' samples. The sample here was whole blood, taken in connection with sensitization to the hapten diphenylcyclopropenone (DPC).

Written as DNA, the CDR3 is TGCAGCGTCTCGGACACGCAAACTGAAGCTTTCTTT. Translation gives CSVSDTQTEAFF. The rearrangement uses TRBV29-1 and TRBJ1-1; D is perhaps TRBD1 (5 bases). The CDR3 loop spans 12 amino acids. Trimming stripped 6 bases from V and 5 bases from J, with 13 bases between. The germline V gene has CDR1 SQVTM and CDR2 ANQGSEA.